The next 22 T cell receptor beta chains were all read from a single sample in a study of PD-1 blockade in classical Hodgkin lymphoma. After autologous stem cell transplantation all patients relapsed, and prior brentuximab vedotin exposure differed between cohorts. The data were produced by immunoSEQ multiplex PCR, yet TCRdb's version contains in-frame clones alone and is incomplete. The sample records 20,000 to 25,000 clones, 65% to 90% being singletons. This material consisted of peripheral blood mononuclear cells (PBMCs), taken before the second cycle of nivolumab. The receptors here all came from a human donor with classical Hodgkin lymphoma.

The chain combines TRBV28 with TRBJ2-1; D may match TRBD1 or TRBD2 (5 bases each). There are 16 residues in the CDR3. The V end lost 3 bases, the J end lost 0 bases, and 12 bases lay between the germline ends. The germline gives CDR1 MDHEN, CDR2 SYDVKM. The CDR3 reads CASSFRGRDSYNEQFF. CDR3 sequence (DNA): TGTGCCAGCAGTTTTAGGGGACGGGACTCCTACAATGAGCAGTTCTTC. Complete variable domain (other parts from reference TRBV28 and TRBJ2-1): DVKVTQSSRYLVKRTGEKVFLECVQDMDHENMFWYRQDPGLGLRLIYFSYDVKMKEKGDIPEGYSVSREKKERFSLILESASTNQTSMYLCASSFRGRDSYNEQFFGPGTRLTVL.

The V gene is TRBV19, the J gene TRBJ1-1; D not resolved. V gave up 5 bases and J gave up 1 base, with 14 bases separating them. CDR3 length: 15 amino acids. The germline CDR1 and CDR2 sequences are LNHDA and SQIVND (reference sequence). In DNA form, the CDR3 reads TGTGCCAGTAGTCCATTCCCCTGGACGAACACTGAAGCTTTCTTT. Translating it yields CASSPFPWTNTEAFF. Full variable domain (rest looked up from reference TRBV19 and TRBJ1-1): DGGITQSPKYLFRKEGQNVTLSCEQNLNHDAMYWYRQDPGQGLRLIYYSQIVNDFQKGDIAEGYSVSREKKESFPLTVTSAQKNPTAFYLCASSPFPWTNTEAFFGQGTRLTVV.

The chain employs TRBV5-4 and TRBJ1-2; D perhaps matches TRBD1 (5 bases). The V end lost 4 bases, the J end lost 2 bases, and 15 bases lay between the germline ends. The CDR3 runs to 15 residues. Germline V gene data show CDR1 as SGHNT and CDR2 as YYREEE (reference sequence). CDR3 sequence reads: CASSPTGTLNYGYTF. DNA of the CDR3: TGTGCCAGCAGCCCGACCGGGACGCTAAACTATGGCTACACCTTC.

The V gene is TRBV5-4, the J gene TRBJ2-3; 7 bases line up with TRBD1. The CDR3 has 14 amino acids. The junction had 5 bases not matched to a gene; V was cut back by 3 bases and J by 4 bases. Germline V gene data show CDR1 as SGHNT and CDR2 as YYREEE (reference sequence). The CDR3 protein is CASSSTGIADTQYF. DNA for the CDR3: TGTGCCAGCAGCTCGACAGGGATCGCAGATACGCAGTATTTT.

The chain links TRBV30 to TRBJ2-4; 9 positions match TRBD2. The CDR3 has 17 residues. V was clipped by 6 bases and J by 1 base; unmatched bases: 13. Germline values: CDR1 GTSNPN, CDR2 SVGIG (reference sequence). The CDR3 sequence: CACLRAGGPSAKNIQYF. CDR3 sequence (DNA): TGTGCCTGCCTCCGGGCGGGAGGGCCCTCGGCCAAAAACATTCAGTACTTC.

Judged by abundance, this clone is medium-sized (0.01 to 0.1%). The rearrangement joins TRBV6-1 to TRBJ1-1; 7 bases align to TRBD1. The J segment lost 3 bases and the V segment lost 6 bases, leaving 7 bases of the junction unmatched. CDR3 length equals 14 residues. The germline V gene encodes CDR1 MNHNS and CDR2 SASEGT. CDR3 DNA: TGTGCCAGCAGAGAGGGACAGACCCACACTGAAGCTTTCTTT. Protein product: CASREGQTHTEAFF.

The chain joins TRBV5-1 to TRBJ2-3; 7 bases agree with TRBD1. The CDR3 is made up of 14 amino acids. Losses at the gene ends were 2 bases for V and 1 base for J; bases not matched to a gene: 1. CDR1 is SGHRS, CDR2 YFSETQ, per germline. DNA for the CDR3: TGCGCCAGCAGCTTTGGACAGGGCACAGATACGCAGTATTTT. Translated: CASSFGQGTDTQYF.

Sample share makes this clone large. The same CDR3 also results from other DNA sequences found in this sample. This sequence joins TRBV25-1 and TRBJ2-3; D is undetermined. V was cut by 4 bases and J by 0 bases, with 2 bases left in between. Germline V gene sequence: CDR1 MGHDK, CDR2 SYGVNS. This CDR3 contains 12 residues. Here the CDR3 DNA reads TGTGCCAGCAGTGTCAGCACAGATACGCAGTATTTT. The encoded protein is CASSVSTDTQYF.

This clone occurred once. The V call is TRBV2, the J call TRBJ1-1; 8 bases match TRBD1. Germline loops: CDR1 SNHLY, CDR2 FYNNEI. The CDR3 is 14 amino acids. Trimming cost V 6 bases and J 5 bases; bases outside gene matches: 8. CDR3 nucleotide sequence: TGTGCCAGCAGCAGGGAGCAGGGGGCGACTGAAGCTTTCTTT. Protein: CASSREQGATEAFF.

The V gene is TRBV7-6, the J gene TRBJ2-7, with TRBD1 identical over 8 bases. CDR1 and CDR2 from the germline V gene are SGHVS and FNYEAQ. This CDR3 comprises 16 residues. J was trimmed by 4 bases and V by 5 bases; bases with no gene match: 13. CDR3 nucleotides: TGTGCCAGCAGCACCGAGACAGGGGTGGTTGGGTACGAGCAGTACTTC. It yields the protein CASSTETGVVGYEQYF.

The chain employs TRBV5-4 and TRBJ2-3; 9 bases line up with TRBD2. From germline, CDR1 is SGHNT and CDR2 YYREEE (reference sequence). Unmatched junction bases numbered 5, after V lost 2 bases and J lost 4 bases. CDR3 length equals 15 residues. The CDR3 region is CASSLGGRAADTQYF. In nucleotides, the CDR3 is TGTGCCAGCAGCTTAGGCGGGAGGGCAGCAGATACGCAGTATTTT.

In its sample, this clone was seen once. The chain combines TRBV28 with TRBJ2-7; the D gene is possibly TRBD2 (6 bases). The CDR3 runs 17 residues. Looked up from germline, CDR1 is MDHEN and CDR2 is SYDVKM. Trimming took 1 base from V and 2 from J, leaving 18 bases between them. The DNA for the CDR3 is TGTGCCAGCAGTTTATTAAAGGCCTTAGCGGCCCCCTACGAGCAGTACTTC. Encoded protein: CASSLLKALAAPYEQYF.

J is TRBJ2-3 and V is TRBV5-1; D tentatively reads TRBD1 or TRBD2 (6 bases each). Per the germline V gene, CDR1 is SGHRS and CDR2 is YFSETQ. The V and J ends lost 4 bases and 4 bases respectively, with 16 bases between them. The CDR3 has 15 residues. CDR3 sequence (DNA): TGCGCCAGCAGCGAGGGCAGGGGACTGTCAGATACGCAGTATTTT. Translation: CASSEGRGLSDTQYF.

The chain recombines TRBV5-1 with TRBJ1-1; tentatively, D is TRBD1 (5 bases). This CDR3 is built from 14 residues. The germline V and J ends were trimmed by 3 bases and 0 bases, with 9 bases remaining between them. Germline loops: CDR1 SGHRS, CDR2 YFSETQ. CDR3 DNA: TGCGCCAGCAGCTCCAGGGAGGTGAACACTGAAGCTTTCTTT. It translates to CASSSREVNTEAFF.

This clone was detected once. In DNA, the CDR3 is TGTGCCTCGGGCCAGGGGTCCTACGAGCAGTACTTC. It encodes CASGQGSYEQYF. This sequence joins TRBV30 and TRBJ2-7, with a possible D match to TRBD1 (6 bases). In germline, CDR1 is GTSNPN, CDR2 SVGIG (reference sequence). V was pared by 7 bases and J by 1 base, with 11 bases between. The CDR3 totals 12 residues. The variable domain in full, completed from reference TRBV30 and TRBJ2-7, reads SQTIHQWPATLVQPVGSPLSLECTVEGTSNPNLYWYRQAAGRGLQLLFYSVGIGQISSEVPQNLSASRPQDRQFILSSKKLLLSDSGFYLCASGQGSYEQYFGPGTRLTVT.

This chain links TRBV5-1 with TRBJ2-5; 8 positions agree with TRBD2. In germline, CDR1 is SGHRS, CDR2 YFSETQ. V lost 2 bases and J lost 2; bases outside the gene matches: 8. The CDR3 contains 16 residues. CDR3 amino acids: CASSLIGGGTQETQYF. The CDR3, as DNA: TGCGCCAGCAGCTTAATTGGCGGGGGGACTCAAGAGACCCAGTACTTC.

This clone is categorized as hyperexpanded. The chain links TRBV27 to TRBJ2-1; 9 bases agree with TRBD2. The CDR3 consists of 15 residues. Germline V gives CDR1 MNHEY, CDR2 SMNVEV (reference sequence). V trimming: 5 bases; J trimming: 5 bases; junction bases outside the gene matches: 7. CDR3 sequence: CASSTLAGDNNEQFF. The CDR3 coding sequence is TGTGCCAGCAGTACTTTAGCGGGAGACAACAATGAGCAGTTCTTC.

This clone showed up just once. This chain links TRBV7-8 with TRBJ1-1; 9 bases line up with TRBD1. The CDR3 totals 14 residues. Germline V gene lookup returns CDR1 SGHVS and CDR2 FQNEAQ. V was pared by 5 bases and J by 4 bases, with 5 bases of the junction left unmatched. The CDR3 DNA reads TGTGCCAGCAGCCGGACAGGGGCGAGCACTGAAGCTTTCTTT. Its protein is CASSRTGASTEAFF.

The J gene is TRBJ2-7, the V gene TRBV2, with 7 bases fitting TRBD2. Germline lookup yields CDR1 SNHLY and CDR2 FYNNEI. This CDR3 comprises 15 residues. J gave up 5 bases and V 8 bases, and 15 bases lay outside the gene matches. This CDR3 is CASLLGGGGKDEQYF. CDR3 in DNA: TGTGCCAGCCTCCTAGGCGGGGGAGGTAAGGACGAGCAGTACTTC. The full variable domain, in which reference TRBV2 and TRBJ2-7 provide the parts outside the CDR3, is EPEVTQTPSHQVTQMGQEVILRCVPISNHLYFYWYRQILGQKVEFLVSFYNNEISEKSEIFDDQFSVERPDGSNFTLKIRSTKLEDSAMYFCASLLGGGGKDEQYFGPGTRLTVT.

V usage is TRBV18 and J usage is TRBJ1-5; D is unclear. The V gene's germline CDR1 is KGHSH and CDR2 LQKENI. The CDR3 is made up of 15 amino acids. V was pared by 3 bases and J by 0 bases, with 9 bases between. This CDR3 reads CASSPDDYSNQPQHF. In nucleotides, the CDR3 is TGTGCCAGCTCACCGGACGACTATAGCAATCAGCCCCAGCATTTT.

Here the CDR3 reads CASSTGDTQYF. The CDR3 coding sequence is TGTGCCAGTAGTACAGGTGATACGCAGTATTTT. The rearrangement joins TRBV19 to TRBJ2-3; no clear D gene. CDR1 is LNHDA and CDR2 is SQIVND in the germline V gene (reference sequence). The CDR3 is 11 amino acids. Trimming stripped 4 bases from V and 6 bases from J, with 5 bases between.

The CDR3 nucleotides read TGTGCCAGCAGACCCTGGGGGGGGACGCCATCTGCATCGGGAGGGACCGGGGAGCTGTTTTTT. Encoded protein: CASRPWGGTPSASGGTGELFF. V and J are TRBV7-6 and TRBJ2-2; 8 bases match TRBD2. The ends lost 6 bases at V and 5 bases at J; junction bases unmatched: 26. The CDR3 runs 21 residues. Germline CDR1 and CDR2: SGHVS and FNYEAQ.